The T cell receptor (beta chain) under discussion was sequenced for a study of T cell responses to AZD1222 COVID-19 vaccine. Data came from immunoSEQ multiplex PCR; TCRdb stores just in-frame clones and leaves some out. The sample lists around 120,000 clones; about 88% were seen once. CDR1 and CDR2 from the germline V gene are SQVTM and ANQGSEA. The V gene end was trimmed by 3 bases and the J gene end by 7 bases; junction bases not matched to a gene: 11. The CDR3 is 14 residues long. The chain is built from TRBV29-1 and TRBJ2-5, with 7 bases matching TRBD2. This specimen consisted of peripheral blood, obtained on day 0 of AZD1222 vaccination. This receptor was identified in an adult in good health. The CDR3 region is CSVERGRAERTQYF. Here the CDR3 DNA reads TGCAGCGTTGAGAGAGGGAGGGCCGAGCGGACCCAGTACTTC.